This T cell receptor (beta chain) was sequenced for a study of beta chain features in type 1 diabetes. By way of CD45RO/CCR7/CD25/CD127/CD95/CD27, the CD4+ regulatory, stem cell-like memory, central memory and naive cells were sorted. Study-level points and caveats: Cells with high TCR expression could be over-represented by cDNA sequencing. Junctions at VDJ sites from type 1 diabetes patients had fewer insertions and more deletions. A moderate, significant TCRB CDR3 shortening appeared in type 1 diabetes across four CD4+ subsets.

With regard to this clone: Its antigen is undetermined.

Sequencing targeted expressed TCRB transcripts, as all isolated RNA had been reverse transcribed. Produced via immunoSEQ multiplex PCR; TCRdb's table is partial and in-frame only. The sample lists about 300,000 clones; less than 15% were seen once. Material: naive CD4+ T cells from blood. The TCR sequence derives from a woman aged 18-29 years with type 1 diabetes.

CDR3 sequence reads: CASVRQGSFSGNTIYF. As DNA, the CDR3 is TGTGCCAGCGTTCGACAGGGGTCCTTTTCTGGAAACACCATATATTTT. The chain links TRBV7-3 to TRBJ1-3, with 8 bases aligning to TRBD1. Germline CDR1 reads SGHTA; CDR2 reads FQGTGA. Trimming cost V 8 bases and J 1 base; bases outside gene matches: 10. This CDR3 comprises 16 residues.